Presented here are 25 T cell receptor beta chains from one specimen sequenced in a study of blood T cell repertoires in COVID-19 (dated by TCRdb to the early 2020s). Library preparation was by the immunoSEQ multiplex PCR assay. TCRdb mirrors the immuneACCESS table, restricted to in-frame sequences. Some clones are absent from its copies; in checked studies, under half trace to an unresolved V gene, and the reason for the others is unknown. A total of under 200,000 clones appear in this sample, 84% of them only once. Under 15% of the sample is held by the ten biggest clonotypes. Input material: peripheral blood. The receptors here all came from a man aged 30 to 39 with active or convalescent COVID-19.

The gene calls are TRBV28 and TRBJ1-1; 8 bases match TRBD1. The CDR3 consists of 15 residues. V was pared by 5 bases and J by 4 bases, with 9 bases of the junction left unmatched. In germline, CDR1 is MDHEN, CDR2 SYDVKM. The DNA of the CDR3 is TGTGCCAGCAGTAGACCACAGGGGGTAAGCACTGAAGCTTTCTTT. Amino acids: CASSRPQGVSTEAFF.

The V and J genes are TRBV18 and TRBJ1-6; D is unclear. CDR1 is KGHSH, CDR2 LQKENI, per germline. Between the trimmed V and J ends, which lost 2 bases and 5 bases, there was a span of 7 bases. CDR3 length: 14 amino acids. CDR3 residues: CASSPGLDNSPLHF. Here the CDR3 DNA reads TGTGCCAGCTCACCAGGGCTCGATAATTCACCCCTCCACTTT.

The V call is TRBV29-1, the J call TRBJ1-2, with 8 bases fitting TRBD1. V was pared by 4 bases and J by 4 bases, with 8 bases of the junction left unmatched. Per germline, CDR1 SQVTM and CDR2 ANQGSEA. There are 14 residues in the CDR3. The CDR3 DNA follows: TGCAGCGTTGGAACCTGGACAGGGAGCTATGGCTACACCTTC. This codes for CSVGTWTGSYGYTF.

Comment on this clone: Different DNA sequences within this sample yield the same CDR3. This chain joins TRBV27 and TRBJ1-5; no definite D call. CDR3 length: 13 amino acids. In germline, CDR1 is MNHEY, CDR2 SMNVEV (reference sequence). Deletions cut 0 bases from V and 4 bases from J, with 4 bases between. The CDR3 loop reads CASSLSLNQPQHF. The CDR3 DNA sequence: TGTGCCAGCAGTTTATCCTTAAATCAGCCCCAGCATTTT.

In this sample, this clone turned up a few times. The rearrangement joins TRBV28 to TRBJ1-2; 12 bases are shared with TRBD1. V was pared by 5 bases and J by 8 bases, with 9 bases of the junction left unmatched. Germline V gene sequence: CDR1 MDHEN, CDR2 SYDVKM. This CDR3 comprises 15 residues. The DNA for the CDR3 is TGTGCCAGCAGTGCTACCGGGACAGGGGGCGACGGCTACACCTTC. Translated: CASSATGTGGDGYTF.

The chain employs TRBV12-3 or TRBV12-4 and TRBJ2-5; tentative D call: TRBD1 (6 bases). Trimming stripped 5 bases from V and 9 bases from J, with 13 bases between. The CDR3 consists of 12 residues. CDR3 sequence (DNA): TGTGCCAGCAGTCGTCAGGGGTCAGCCCAGTACTTC. Its translation: CASSRQGSAQYF.

This chain uses TRBV5-6 with TRBJ2-7; possibly TRBD1 for D (5 bases). The CDR3 sequence is 17 residues long. From germline, CDR1 is SGHDT and CDR2 YYEEEE. V lost 1 base, J lost 3 bases, and 20 bases lay in between. In DNA form, the CDR3 reads TGTGCCAGCAGCTTGTCCAGGGAAAACCACAAGTTCTACGAGCAGTACGTC. This gives the protein CASSLSRENHKFYEQYV.

The J gene is TRBJ2-7, the V gene TRBV6-5; 10 nucleotides agree with TRBD1. In germline, CDR1 is MNHEY, CDR2 SVGAGI. The junction had 7 bases not matched to a gene; V was cut back by 6 bases and J by 5 bases. The CDR3 is made up of 14 amino acids. The CDR3 protein is CASRPRTGGDEQYF. CDR3 coding DNA: TGTGCCAGCAGACCGAGGACAGGGGGGGACGAGCAGTACTTC.

The V call is TRBV19, the J call TRBJ1-3; TRBD1 might be the D (5 bases). The germline V and J ends were trimmed by 5 bases and 0 bases, with 11 bases remaining between them. The CDR3 contains 15 residues. Per germline, CDR1 LNHDA and CDR2 SQIVND (reference sequence). The CDR3 loop is CASSFRRASGNTIYF. In DNA form, the CDR3 reads TGTGCCAGTAGTTTCCGCAGGGCCTCTGGAAACACCATATATTTT. The whole variable domain, remainder taken from reference TRBV19 and TRBJ1-3, is DGGITQSPKYLFRKEGQNVTLSCEQNLNHDAMYWYRQDPGQGLRLIYYSQIVNDFQKGDIAEGYSVSREKKESFPLTVTSAQKNPTAFYLCASSFRRASGNTIYFGEGSWLTVV.

This sequence joins TRBV7-8 and TRBJ1-4; D possibly corresponds to TRBD1 (6 bases). V was pared by 3 bases and J by 2 bases, with 10 bases between. The CDR3 sequence is 15 residues long. Germline values: CDR1 SGHVS, CDR2 FQNEAQ. The CDR3 DNA reads as TGTGCCAGCAGCTTGTGGACAGCTACTAATGAAAAACTGTTTTTT. Encoded protein: CASSLWTATNEKLFF.

The chain's CDR3 is CASSVAGTRGDQETQYF. In DNA, the CDR3 is TGTGCCAGCAGCGTGGCGGGGACCCGGGGTGACCAAGAGACCCAGTACTTC. The chain combines TRBV9 with TRBJ2-5; tentative D call: TRBD2 (6 bases). Deletions cut 2 bases from V and 0 bases from J, with 17 bases between. The CDR3 is 17 residues long. Germline V lookup: CDR1 SGDLS, CDR2 YYNGEE.

In its sample, this clone was seen a few times. The chain has TRBV5-5 and TRBJ1-5; the D is unclear. Germline lookup yields CDR1 SGHKS and CDR2 YYEKEE (reference sequence). The CDR3 spans 16 residues. Trimming took 4 bases from V and 2 from J, leaving 16 bases between them. The CDR3: CASSGGRSDGNQPQHF. CDR3 in DNA: TGTGCCAGCAGCGGCGGCAGATCGGATGGCAATCAGCCCCAGCATTTT. Complete variable domain (other parts from reference TRBV5-5 and TRBJ1-5): DAGVTQSPTHLIKTRGQQVTLRCSPISGHKSVSWYQQVLGQGPQFIFQYYEKEERGRGNFPDRFSARQFPNYSSELNVNALLLGDSALYLCASSGGRSDGNQPQHFGDGTRLSIL.

The table lists this clone with a few counts. The chain couples TRBV7-2 to TRBJ2-2, with D hard to call. Germline CDR1 and CDR2: SGHTA and FQGNSA. The V end was cut by 5 bases, the J end by 4 bases, with 11 bases between. The CDR3 is 14 residues long. This chain's CDR3 is CASSVIQATGELFF. Here the CDR3 DNA reads TGTGCCAGCAGCGTTATTCAAGCCACCGGGGAGCTGTTTTTT.

V and J are TRBV7-2 and TRBJ2-7; TRBD2 agrees at 12 bases. V was clipped by 5 bases and J by 4 bases; unmatched bases: 18. Germline V gives CDR1 SGHTA, CDR2 FQGNSA. The CDR3 runs to 19 residues. This chain's CDR3 is CASSRPGLAGLRAPYEQYF. As DNA, the CDR3 is TGTGCCAGCAGCCGGCCGGGACTAGCGGGTTTGAGGGCCCCATACGAGCAGTACTTC.

This clone was detected once. In nucleotides, the CDR3 is TGTGCCACCAGCAGACTAGCGGGAGAGGGGGACACCGGGGAGCTGTTTTTT. Amino acid sequence: CATSRLAGEGDTGELFF. V and J are TRBV15 and TRBJ2-2; TRBD2 aligns across 10 bases. Germline CDR1 and CDR2: LNHNV and YYDKDF (reference sequence). With 2 bases clipped from V and 3 bases from J, the junction kept 6 bases outside the gene matches. The CDR3 length is 17 residues.

The genes are TRBV19 and TRBJ1-5; D unclear. The CDR3 has 18 amino acids. The V and J ends lost 10 bases and 3 bases respectively, with 28 bases between them. The V gene's germline CDR1 is LNHDA and CDR2 SQIVND (reference sequence). CDR3 in amino acids: CATEATRVSGRFNQPQHF. The CDR3 nucleotides are TGTGCCACCGAGGCGACGCGGGTTTCGGGCAGGTTCAATCAGCCCCAGCATTTT.

The chain is built from TRBV12-3 or TRBV12-4 and TRBJ1-4; 8 bases are shared with TRBD1. The CDR3 runs 13 residues. J was trimmed by 7 bases and V by 5 bases; bases with no gene match: 3. The CDR3 nucleotides are TGTGCCAGCAGTACCGGGACAGGTGAAAAACTGTTTTTT. It yields the protein CASSTGTGEKLFF.

The chain carries TRBV7-9 and TRBJ2-5; D remains ambiguous. There are 13 residues in the CDR3. In germline, CDR1 is SEHNR, CDR2 FQNEAQ (reference sequence). Trimming removed 5 bases at V and 5 bases at J, with 12 bases between. The CDR3 nucleotides read TGTGCCAGCAGCGCCACGCGGTCGGAGACCCAGTACTTC. Protein product: CASSATRSETQYF.

The rearrangement links TRBV7-2 to TRBJ1-5; possibly TRBD1 for D (5 bases). CDR3 length: 14 residues. Germline CDR1 and CDR2: SGHTA and FQGNSA. V was clipped by 7 bases and J by 6 bases, with 16 bases between them. This CDR3 reads CASKKGSGGQPQHF. The CDR3 DNA reads TGTGCCAGCAAAAAGGGCAGCGGGGGTCAGCCCCAGCATTTT.

The chain employs TRBV19 and TRBJ2-1; D not certain. The CDR3 runs 14 residues. V was trimmed by 1 base and J by 5 bases, leaving 9 bases between them. CDR1 is LNHDA and CDR2 is SQIVND in the germline V gene (reference sequence). CDR3 coding DNA: TGTGCCAGTAGTATAGGGGCGCAGGACAATGAGCAGTTCTTC. This codes for CASSIGAQDNEQFF. Complete variable domain (other parts from reference TRBV19 and TRBJ2-1): DGGITQSPKYLFRKEGQNVTLSCEQNLNHDAMYWYRQDPGQGLRLIYYSQIVNDFQKGDIAEGYSVSREKKESFPLTVTSAQKNPTAFYLCASSIGAQDNEQFFGPGTRLTVL.

The chain has TRBV6-5 and TRBJ1-1; 8 bases agree with TRBD1. With V trimmed by 6 bases and J by 0 bases, 6 bases remained unmatched. The CDR3 length is 15 residues. Germline loops: CDR1 MNHEY, CDR2 SVGAGI. CDR3 coding DNA: TGTGCCAGCAGGAGGACAGGGTATATGAACACTGAAGCTTTCTTT. It is translated as CASRRTGYMNTEAFF.

This clone appeared a few times. The sample holds other DNA sequences that translate to the same CDR3. The chain is built from TRBV9 and TRBJ1-2, with 8 positions matching TRBD1. This CDR3 is 14 amino acids long. Germline V lookup: CDR1 SGDLS, CDR2 YYNGEE. V was pared by 2 bases and J by 4 bases, with 4 bases of the junction left unmatched. CDR3 protein: CASSVAGGGYGYTF. The CDR3 DNA is TGTGCCAGCAGCGTTGCAGGGGGCGGCTATGGCTACACCTTC.

The chain combines TRBV6-4 with TRBJ2-3, with D possibly being TRBD2 (6 bases). The CDR3 has 14 residues. Trimming left V 4 bases short and J 0 bases short, with 8 bases between. CDR1 and CDR2 (germline): MRHNA, SNTAGT. CDR3 DNA sequence: TGTGCCAGCAGTGCTAGCGCTAGCACAGATACGCAGTATTTT. It specifies CASSASASTDTQYF.

The chain links TRBV4-1 to TRBJ1-5, with D possibly TRBD1 on 5 matching bases. This CDR3 has 14 residues. Germline loops: CDR1 MGHRA, CDR2 YSYEKL. V lost 0 bases to trimming and J lost 8 bases, with 11 bases between them. DNA for the CDR3: TGCGCCAGCAGCCAAGAGGGGGGTATGAAGCCCCAGCATTTT. This sequence encodes CASSQEGGMKPQHF.

The chain uses TRBV27 and TRBJ2-3, with D tentatively TRBD2 (7 bases). CDR1 and CDR2 from the germline V gene are MNHEY and SMNVEV (reference sequence). There are 15 residues in the CDR3. V was clipped by 1 base and J by 1 base, with 9 bases between them. In nucleotides, the CDR3 is TGTGCCAGCAGTTTATGGGGGGGCCGCACAGATACGCAGTATTTT. It yields the protein CASSLWGGRTDTQYF.